A single sample gave rise to the 8 T cell receptor beta chains below, sequenced in a study of Graves' ophthalmopathy and Graves' hyperthyroidism (dated by TCRdb to the late 2010s). Sequencing was performed on an Illumina HiSeq 2000. For repertoire sequencing, the TCR beta CDR3 regions were amplified from RNA transcripts. The first round was an RT-PCR using HTBI primers with the Qiagen OneStep RT-PCR kit, and this first round was followed by a second-round multiplex PCR, then size selection and purification. Using fastp trimming at Q25 and MiXCR clonotype assembly, TCRdb reanalyzed the public sequencing data and kept in-frame beta chains. Rows with one shared CDR3 protein collapse into an entry with the most common genes and DNA. The sample profile shows over a million distinct CDR3 sequences; less than 45% of them were found once. The ten largest clones represent around 10% of the sample. The sample comprised peripheral blood or thyroid tissue (not recorded which). These receptors came from an adult man with Graves' hyperthyroidism.

This clonotype was observed a single time. Compared with germline, one end of the junction differs, possibly owing to a read error. V gene TRBV20-1 combines with J gene TRBJ1-2; D not resolved. The CDR3 extends over 18 amino acids. Germline V lookup: CDR1 DFQATT, CDR2 SNEGSKA (reference sequence). The CDR3 region has the DNA TGCAGTGCTAGAGACCGAAACGGAAGAGGGCACCGCAACTATGGCTATACCTTC. Translating gives CSARDRNGRGHRNYGYTF.

The chain joins TRBV19 to TRBJ1-1, with D maybe TRBD1 (6 bases). V was trimmed by 9 bases and J by 6 bases, leaving 14 bases between them. Germline CDR1 and CDR2: LNHDA and SQIVND (reference sequence). CDR3 length: 12 amino acids. The CDR3 protein is CASKRGFSEAFF. Here the CDR3 DNA reads TGTGCCAGCAAAAGGGGGTTTTCTGAAGCTTTCTTT. Complete variable domain (other parts from reference TRBV19 and TRBJ1-1): DGGITQSPKYLFRKEGQNVTLSCEQNLNHDAMYWYRQDPGQGLRLIYYSQIVNDFQKGDIAEGYSVSREKKESFPLTVTSAQKNPTAFYLCASKRGFSEAFFGQGTRLTVV.

In this sample, this clonotype turned up many times. The chain joins TRBV10-3 to TRBJ2-7; weak D call: TRBD2 (5 bases). The V end lost 7 bases, the J end lost 2 bases, and 15 bases lay between the germline ends. The CDR3 consists of 14 residues. Looked up from germline, CDR1 is ENHRY and CDR2 is SYGVKD. The CDR3 sequence: CAITPGTGPYEQYF. The DNA of the CDR3 is TGTGCCATCACCCCGGGAACGGGCCCCTACGAGCAGTACTTC.

This clonotype was counted at least ten times. V is TRBV5-1 and J is TRBJ1-2; 9 positions match TRBD1. The V segment lost 7 bases and the J segment 6 bases; nucleotides outside the gene matches: 4. CDR1 is SGHRS, CDR2 YFSETQ, per germline. CDR3 length equals 12 residues. CDR3 residues: CASGQGIDGYTF. The CDR3 nucleotides are TGCGCCAGCGGACAGGGGATTGATGGCTACACCTTC.

This clonotype has at least ten counts. The genes are TRBV7-8 and TRBJ2-6, with D possibly matching TRBD1 (6 bases). From germline, CDR1 is SGHVS and CDR2 FQNEAQ. Trimming took 5 bases from V and 4 from J, leaving 12 bases between them. This CDR3 spans 15 amino acids. The CDR3 bases are TGTGCCAGCAGCGGCCAGGGGTTCGGGGCCAACGTCCTGACTTTC. It is translated as CASSGQGFGANVLTF.

The rearrangement joins TRBV12-3 or TRBV12-4 to TRBJ2-2, with D maybe TRBD1 (5 bases). The V end lost 4 bases, the J end lost 2 bases, and 11 bases lay between the germline ends. CDR3 length: 15 amino acids. The CDR3 DNA is TGTGCCAGCAGTTACCTCGACAGAAACACCGGGGAGCTGTTTTTT. It encodes CASSYLDRNTGELFF.

This clonotype was picked up a small number of times. The CDR3 sequence: CASSQDVLAFSQGRPLHF. The DNA for the CDR3 is TGCGCCAGCAGCCAAGATGTTTTGGCGTTTAGTCAGGGGCGACCCCTCCACTTT. V gene TRBV4-1 combines with J gene TRBJ1-6, with a possible D match to TRBD1 (6 bases). The germline CDR1 and CDR2 sequences are MGHRA and YSYEKL. V was pared by 0 bases and J by 12 bases, with 24 bases between. CDR3 length: 18 amino acids.

Details on this clonotype: This could be a read error, since a much larger clone is one nucleotide away. J is TRBJ1-5 and V is TRBV9; possibly TRBD2 for D (5 bases). The J call may be wrong; the DNA end is better matched by TRBJ2-3. Germline V gene sequence: CDR1 SGDLS, CDR2 YYNGEE. The CDR3 extends over 15 amino acids. The CDR3 DNA follows: TGTGCCAGCAGCGTAGGAAGCGGCCCCAGGCAGCCCCAGTATTTT. This codes for CASSVGSGPRQPQYF.